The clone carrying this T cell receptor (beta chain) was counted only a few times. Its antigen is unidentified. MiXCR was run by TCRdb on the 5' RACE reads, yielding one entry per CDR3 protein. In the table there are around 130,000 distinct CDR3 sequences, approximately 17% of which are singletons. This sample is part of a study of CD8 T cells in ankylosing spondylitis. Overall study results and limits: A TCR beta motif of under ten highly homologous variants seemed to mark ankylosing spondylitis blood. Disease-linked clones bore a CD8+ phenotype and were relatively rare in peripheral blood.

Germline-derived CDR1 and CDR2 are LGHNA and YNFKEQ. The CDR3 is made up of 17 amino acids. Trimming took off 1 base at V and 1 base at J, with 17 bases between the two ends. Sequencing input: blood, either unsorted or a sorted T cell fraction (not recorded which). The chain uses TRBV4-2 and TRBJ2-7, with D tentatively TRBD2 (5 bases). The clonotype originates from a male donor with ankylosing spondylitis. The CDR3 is CASSQVGISARSYEQYF. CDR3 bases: TGTGCCAGCAGCCAAGTTGGTATTAGCGCCAGATCCTACGAGCAGTACTTC.